These 10 T cell receptor beta chains came from one sample sequenced in a study of cytomegalovirus exposure and HLA in healthy donors. PCR primers comprised 60 Vbeta and 13 Jbeta primers. Clones were sequenced by immunoSEQ multiplex PCR, and TCRdb holds only the in-frame ones, with some missing. The sample gives roughly 100,000 clones, 76% of which show up once; around 8.4% is in the top ten. The sequenced sample was PBMCs. These TCRs come from a man aged 35 to 55 in good health and CMV-seropositive.

This chain connects TRBV5-6 to TRBJ1-2, with D possibly TRBD1 on 5 matching bases. V lost 4 bases to trimming and J lost 8 bases, with 18 bases between them. This CDR3 has 14 residues. Germline V gives CDR1 SGHDT, CDR2 YYEEEE. The CDR3 DNA is TGTGCCAGCAGCGTGGACACAGGCCTCGGCGGCTACACCTTC. As protein: CASSVDTGLGGYTF.

CDR3 DNA sequence: TGTGCCAGCAGTGTTGGGGTGGCGGGAGGGGGAGAGACCCAGTACTTC. Translating gives CASSVGVAGGGETQYF. The chain links TRBV6-1 to TRBJ2-5; 9 positions match TRBD2. This CDR3 spans 16 amino acids. With 4 bases clipped from V and 4 bases from J, the junction kept 10 bases outside the gene matches. Germline V gene lookup returns CDR1 MNHNS and CDR2 SASEGT.

This clone appeared once. This sequence joins TRBV5-1 and TRBJ2-7; TRBD2 agrees at 8 bases. V trimming: 4 bases; J trimming: 0 bases; junction bases outside the gene matches: 6. The CDR3 has 15 amino acids. Germline V CDR1 and CDR2: SGHRS, YFSETQ. CDR3 amino acids: CASSPRSGSSYEQYF. DNA for the CDR3: TGCGCCAGCAGCCCCAGGAGCGGGAGCTCCTACGAGCAGTACTTC.

Details on this clone: Additional DNA sequences in this sample encode the identical CDR3. The V gene is TRBV4-3, the J gene TRBJ1-6; perhaps TRBD1 as D (6 bases). The CDR3 length is 15 residues. V gave up 3 bases and J gave up 6 bases, with 12 bases separating them. Germline CDR1 reads LGHNA; CDR2 reads YSLEER. Here the CDR3 reads CASSHDDRTNSPLHF. The CDR3 DNA sequence: TGCGCCAGCAGCCACGATGACAGGACTAATTCACCCCTCCACTTT.

The chain couples TRBV18 to TRBJ2-1, with D tentatively TRBD2 (5 bases). CDR1 is KGHSH, CDR2 LQKENI, per germline. The CDR3 is made up of 14 amino acids. The germline V and J ends were trimmed by 3 bases and 7 bases, with 13 bases remaining between them. This CDR3 is CASSPGVTGNEQFF. CDR3 bases: TGTGCCAGCTCACCGGGCGTAACGGGGAATGAGCAGTTCTTC.

The chain carries TRBV29-1 and TRBJ2-7; D may be TRBD1 (5 bases). This CDR3 is built from 11 residues. The germline gives CDR1 SQVTM, CDR2 ANQGSEA. Trimming removed 5 bases at V and 5 bases at J, with 10 bases between. Written as DNA, the CDR3 is TGCAGCGTTCTACGCAGGGACGAGCAGTACTTC. Protein: CSVLRRDEQYF.

This clone was picked up a small number of times. The DNA of the CDR3 is TGCAGCGTTGATCCCGGACAGGTCTATGGCTACACCTTC. This gives the protein CSVDPGQVYGYTF. The chain carries TRBV29-1 and TRBJ1-2; 7 nucleotides align to TRBD1. The CDR3 runs to 13 residues. V was clipped by 3 bases and J by 4 bases; unmatched bases: 5. Germline loops: CDR1 SQVTM, CDR2 ANQGSEA.

This sequence joins TRBV7-2 and TRBJ2-2, with TRBD2 matching over 7 bases. Germline V gene sequence: CDR1 SGHTA, CDR2 FQGNSA. This CDR3 is built from 16 residues. The V and J ends lost 0 bases and 5 bases, in that order; junction bases with no gene match: 6. The CDR3 sequence: CASSLAWGGRTGELFF. The CDR3 DNA follows: TGTGCCAGCAGCTTAGCGTGGGGGGGAAGGACCGGGGAGCTGTTTTTT. Together with reference TRBV7-2 and TRBJ2-2, the CDR3 gives the full variable domain: GAGVSQSPSNKVTEKGKDVELRCDPISGHTALYWYRQSLGQGLEFLIYFQGNSAPDKSGLPSDRFSAERTGGSVSTLTIQRTQQEDSAVYLCASSLAWGGRTGELFFGEGSRLTVL.

The chain combines TRBV13 with TRBJ1-1; tentatively, D is TRBD1 (5 bases). The V and J ends lost 5 bases and 1 base respectively, with 8 bases between them. The CDR3 loop spans 13 amino acids. Germline V CDR1 and CDR2: PRHDT, FYEKMQ (reference sequence). This CDR3 reads CASSADRNTEAFF. The CDR3 DNA is TGTGCCAGCAGCGCAGACAGGAACACTGAAGCTTTCTTT. Drawing the rest from reference TRBV13 and TRBJ1-1, the complete variable domain is AAGVIQSPRHLIKEKRETATLKCYPIPRHDTVYWYQQGPGQDPQFLISFYEKMQSDKGSIPDRFSAQQFSDYHSELNMSSLELGDSALYFCASSADRNTEAFFGQGTRLTVV.

The chain joins TRBV9 to TRBJ2-5; no clear D. The CDR3 has 15 residues. CDR1 is SGDLS and CDR2 is YYNGEE in the germline V gene. Trimming took off 0 bases at V and 1 base at J, with 10 bases between the two ends. In DNA form, the CDR3 reads TGTGCCAGCAGCGTAGGAGGAGTCCCCCAAGAGACCCAGTACTTC. Its protein is CASSVGGVPQETQYF.